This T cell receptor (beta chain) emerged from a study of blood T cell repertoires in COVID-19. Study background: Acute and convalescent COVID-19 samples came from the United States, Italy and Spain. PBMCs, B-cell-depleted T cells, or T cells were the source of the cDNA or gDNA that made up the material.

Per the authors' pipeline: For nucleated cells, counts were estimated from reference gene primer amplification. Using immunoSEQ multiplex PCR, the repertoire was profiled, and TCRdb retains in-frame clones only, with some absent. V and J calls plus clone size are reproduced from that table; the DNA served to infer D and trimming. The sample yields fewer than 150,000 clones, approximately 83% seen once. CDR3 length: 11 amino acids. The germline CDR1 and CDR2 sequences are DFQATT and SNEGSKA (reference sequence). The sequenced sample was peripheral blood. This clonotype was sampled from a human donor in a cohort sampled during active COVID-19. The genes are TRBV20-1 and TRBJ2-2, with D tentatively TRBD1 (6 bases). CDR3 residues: CSATGSGELFF. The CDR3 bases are TGCAGCGCCACAGGGTCCGGGGAGCTGTTTTTT.